A single sample gave rise to the 6 T cell receptor beta chains below, sequenced in a study of prognosis after radiotherapy for stage I lung cancer. CDR3 of TCR beta was amplified from genomic DNA via a two-round multiplex PCR. With primers specific to each TRBV and TRBJ gene, the first-round PCR was performed. Via MiXCR, TCRdb re-called the multiplex PCR reads, giving one row per CDR3 protein. The sample lists tens of thousands of distinct CDR3 sequences, 24% seen once, with around a quarter in the top ten. The sequencing used PBMCs, collected before or after stereotactic body radiation therapy (not recorded which). Source of these receptors: a donor aged 50 or older with non-small cell lung cancer.

Worth noting for this clonotype: A much larger clone differs by one base, so this may be a read error. The V and J genes are TRBV4-1 and TRBJ2-1; 8 nucleotides align to TRBD1. Germline V lookup: CDR1 MGHRA, CDR2 YSYEKL. This CDR3 is built from 19 residues. The DNA for the CDR3 is TGCGCCAGCATCCAAGAGTCCCTATCGTGGGGACAGGTCGACAATGAGCAGTTCTTC. This translates into CASIQESLSWGQVDNEQFF.

As for this clonotype: This likely reflects a read error, since a far larger clone is one base away. This chain connects TRBV6-2 or TRBV6-3 to TRBJ1-1; D uncertain. Per germline, CDR1 MNHEY and CDR2 SVGEGT. V lost 5 bases to trimming and J lost 1 base, with 8 bases between them. The CDR3 is 13 residues long. CDR3 nucleotide sequence: TGTGCCAGCAGTCCGACGGCGAACACTGAAGCTTTCTTT. This translates into CASSPTANTEAFF.

This clonotype was observed many times. J is TRBJ2-1 and V is TRBV15; D gene unclear. This CDR3 spans 16 amino acids. V lost 0 bases to trimming and J lost 1 base, with 10 bases between them. Germline V gene data show CDR1 as LNHNV and CDR2 as YYDKDF (reference sequence). The CDR3 sequence: CATSRDQWESYNEQFF. CDR3 nucleotide sequence: TGTGCCACCAGCAGAGATCAGTGGGAATCCTACAATGAGCAGTTCTTC.

This clonotype was seen at least ten times. This rearrangement joins TRBV6-1 to TRBJ1-5, with D unresolved. Deletions cut 7 bases from V and 0 bases from J, with 7 bases between. Per the germline V gene, CDR1 is MNHNS and CDR2 is SASEGT. The CDR3 loop spans 13 amino acids. CDR3 protein: CASNLNSNQPQHF. CDR3 sequence (DNA): TGTGCCAGCAACCTGAATAGCAATCAGCCCCAGCATTTT.

This clonotype came up many times. The rearrangement uses TRBV20-1 and TRBJ1-1; D ambiguous. V gave up 4 bases and J gave up 2 bases, with 14 bases separating them. The CDR3 sequence is 14 residues long. Germline-derived CDR1 and CDR2 are DFQATT and SNEGSKA (reference sequence). The CDR3 is CSATARSVNTEAFF. CDR3 in DNA: TGCAGTGCTACCGCTAGGTCGGTAAACACTGAAGCTTTCTTT.

This clonotype was found many times. The rearrangement joins TRBV19 to TRBJ2-5; 12 nucleotides agree with TRBD2. Germline loops: CDR1 LNHDA, CDR2 SQIVND (reference sequence). V shed 1 base, J shed 0 bases, and the junction held 6 bases outside the gene matches. There are 18 residues in the CDR3. The CDR3 DNA reads TGTGCCAGTAGTATAGGACTAGCGGGGGCGACGTACCAAGAGACCCAGTACTTC. It is translated as CASSIGLAGATYQETQYF.